The 25 T cell receptor beta chains given below trace back to one sample, sequenced in a study of cytomegalovirus exposure and HLA in healthy donors. The PCR employed 60 Vbeta primers together with 13 Jbeta primers. This table comes from immunoSEQ multiplex PCR, and its TCRdb copy is limited to in-frame clones, with some not included. This sample has 95,000 to 120,000 clones; around 77% occur once, and the top ten carry 5% to 6%. The material sequenced was PBMCs. These TCRs come from a woman aged 25 to 39 in good health and CMV-seropositive.

The genes are TRBV7-8 and TRBJ1-1, with 8 bases lining up with TRBD1. The CDR3 totals 14 residues. J gave up 3 bases and V 5 bases, and 5 bases lay outside the gene matches. CDR1 is SGHVS, CDR2 FQNEAQ, per germline. Here the CDR3 reads CASSRQGLDTEAFF. CDR3 in DNA: TGTGCCAGCAGCCGACAGGGGCTTGACACTGAAGCTTTCTTT.

This clone was counted a single time. The CDR3 coding sequence is TGCGCCAGCAGCTTGTTCACGGGGTTCGATGAGACCCAGTACTTC. Translating it yields CASSLFTGFDETQYF. This chain links TRBV5-1 with TRBJ2-5; TRBD2 might be the D (5 bases). CDR3 length equals 15 residues. V was trimmed by 1 base and J by 5 bases, leaving 15 bases between them. Germline assignment: CDR1 SGHRS and CDR2 YFSETQ.

The chain joins TRBV30 to TRBJ1-5; 9 bases are a match to TRBD1. The length of the CDR3 is 16 residues. After removal of 4 bases from V and 0 bases from J, the junction contained 7 bases not matched to a gene. Germline CDR1 and CDR2: GTSNPN and SVGIG (reference sequence). The CDR3 spells CAWTPGQGYSNQPQHF. CDR3 DNA sequence: TGTGCCTGGACACCGGGACAGGGTTATAGCAATCAGCCCCAGCATTTT.

V and J are TRBV19 and TRBJ2-7, with D maybe TRBD1 (6 bases). The ends were cut back, 3 bases at V and 7 bases at J, with 16 bases in the middle. The CDR3 runs 14 residues. Looked up from germline, CDR1 is LNHDA and CDR2 is SQIVND (reference sequence). The CDR3 DNA sequence: TGTGCCAGTAGTATCCCGGGACAAATTAGGGAGCAGTACTTC. This gives the protein CASSIPGQIREQYF. Full variable domain (outside the CDR3, taken from reference TRBV19 and TRBJ2-7): DGGITQSPKYLFRKEGQNVTLSCEQNLNHDAMYWYRQDPGQGLRLIYYSQIVNDFQKGDIAEGYSVSREKKESFPLTVTSAQKNPTAFYLCASSIPGQIREQYFGPGTRLTVT.

This sequence joins TRBV7-8 and TRBJ1-3; D is uncertain. Germline CDR1 reads SGHVS; CDR2 reads FQNEAQ. CDR3 length equals 16 residues. V dropped 2 bases and J dropped 4 bases, with 15 bases sitting between them. For the CDR3, the DNA is TGTGCCAGCAGCTTAATGGGAGGAAGAGGAGGAAACACCATATATTTT. Amino acid sequence: CASSLMGGRGGNTIYF.

The J gene is TRBJ2-4, the V gene TRBV6-1; D perhaps matches TRBD1 (6 bases). The germline gives CDR1 MNHNS, CDR2 SASEGT. V lost 4 bases and J lost 0, with 13 bases in between. The CDR3 has 16 amino acids. The chain's CDR3 is CASSGQGYLAKNIQYF. The CDR3 DNA follows: TGTGCCAGCAGTGGTCAGGGGTATCTAGCCAAAAACATTCAGTACTTC.

The count of this clone is one. The chain has TRBV5-1 and TRBJ2-3, with 7 bases identical to TRBD2. CDR3 length equals 19 residues. Germline V gene lookup returns CDR1 SGHRS and CDR2 YFSETQ. J was trimmed by 1 base and V by 1 base; bases with no gene match: 15. The CDR3 reads CASSLKSGLVSSGTDTQYF. The DNA for the CDR3 is TGCGCCAGCAGCTTGAAGTCAGGACTAGTCTCATCGGGCACAGATACGCAGTATTTT. The full variable domain, completed using reference TRBV5-1 and TRBJ2-3, is KAGVTQTPRYLIKTRGQQVTLSCSPISGHRSVSWYQQTPGQGLQFLFEYFSETQRNKGNFPGRFSGRQFSNSRSEMNVSTLELGDSALYLCASSLKSGLVSSGTDTQYFGPGTRLTVL.

CDR3 in amino acids: CASTPVGGRSGELFF. CDR3 nucleotide sequence: TGTGCCAGCACGCCCGTGGGCGGGAGATCCGGGGAGCTGTTTTTT. The chain carries TRBV25-1 and TRBJ2-2; 7 nucleotides line up with TRBD2. The germline V gene has CDR1 MGHDK and CDR2 SYGVNS. This CDR3 spans 15 amino acids. V shed 7 bases and J 6 bases; nucleotides not matched to a gene: 11.

The gene calls are TRBV27 and TRBJ2-5, with 8 bases that match TRBD1. This CDR3 contains 16 residues. J lost 4 bases, V lost 7 bases, and 14 bases had no gene match. Germline V gene sequence: CDR1 MNHEY, CDR2 SMNVEV (reference sequence). CDR3 bases: TGTGCCAGCACCAACCTCTTCAGGGGGCAGGCAGAGACCCAGTACTTC. Its protein is CASTNLFRGQAETQYF.

This chain uses TRBV4-1 with TRBJ2-7; 7 bases align to TRBD1. Losses at the gene ends were 2 bases for V and 4 bases for J; bases not matched to a gene: 8. This CDR3 region has 15 residues. Germline V gene sequence: CDR1 MGHRA, CDR2 YSYEKL. CDR3 region: CASSQYGTDGYEQYF. The CDR3 nucleotides are TGCGCCAGCAGCCAATACGGGACAGATGGGTACGAGCAGTACTTC.

The genes are TRBV27 and TRBJ2-7, with D perhaps matching TRBD1 (5 bases). This CDR3 spans 13 amino acids. Germline CDR1 MNHEY, CDR2 SMNVEV (reference sequence). Trimming shortened V by 0 bases and J by 3 bases, and 6 bases separated the two germline ends. In DNA, the CDR3 is TGTGCCAGCAGTTTATCCGACAGCTACGAGCAGTACTTC. Translating it yields CASSLSDSYEQYF.

The CDR3, as DNA: TGTGCCAGCACCGGGGGGCGGGGGGGCCCAGAGACCCAGTACTTC. Encoded protein: CASTGGRGGPETQYF. The chain is built from TRBV9 and TRBJ2-5; 9 nucleotides align to TRBD2. This CDR3 contains 15 residues. Unmatched junction bases numbered 10, after V lost 6 bases and J lost 4 bases. Germline CDR1 reads SGDLS; CDR2 reads YYNGEE.

V gene TRBV7-9 combines with J gene TRBJ1-2, with D possibly matching TRBD1 (5 bases). V lost 1 base and J lost 6, with 15 bases in between. CDR3 length equals 15 residues. Germline V CDR1 and CDR2: SEHNR, FQNEAQ (reference sequence). The CDR3 protein is CASSLGRGEKDGYTF. The CDR3 DNA reads TGTGCCAGCAGCTTAGGGCGGGGGGAAAAAGATGGCTACACCTTC.

CDR3 region: CASRRVEANEQYF. CDR3 DNA: TGTGCCAGCAGACGGGTCGAGGCAAACGAGCAGTACTTC. V and J are TRBV6-1 and TRBJ2-7; D is undetermined. V lost 6 bases and J 5 bases, leaving 14 bases between the germline ends. The CDR3 contains 13 residues. Per germline, CDR1 MNHNS and CDR2 SASEGT.

As to this clone: Different DNA sequences within this sample yield the same CDR3. The rearrangement links TRBV7-3 to TRBJ1-1; TRBD1 might be the D (6 bases). V lost 4 bases to trimming and J lost 1 base, with 7 bases between them. The length of the CDR3 is 13 residues. Per the germline V gene, CDR1 is SGHTA and CDR2 is FQGTGA. The CDR3 nucleotides are TGTGCCAGCAGCTCGACAGGGAACACTGAAGCTTTCTTT. This gives the protein CASSSTGNTEAFF.

Only one count was recorded for this clone. This chain links TRBV25-1 with TRBJ2-1; a weak D match, TRBD2 (6 bases). Germline CDR1 and CDR2: MGHDK and SYGVNS. The CDR3 contains 13 residues. The V end was cut by 7 bases, the J end by 5 bases, with 12 bases between. As DNA, the CDR3 is TGTGCCAGCATTTGGCGCGGGGACAATGAGCAGTTCTTC. Translated, it gives CASIWRGDNEQFF.

V is TRBV29-1 and J is TRBJ2-7, with D possibly TRBD1 on 5 matching bases. The CDR3 has 11 amino acids. The germline V and J ends were trimmed by 4 bases and 4 bases, with 8 bases remaining between them. Germline V gives CDR1 SQVTM, CDR2 ANQGSEA. CDR3 residues: CSVVDKYEQYF. Written as DNA, the CDR3 is TGCAGCGTTGTGGACAAATACGAGCAGTACTTC.

This sequence joins TRBV7-2 and TRBJ1-2; unclear D gene. The CDR3 is made up of 14 amino acids. Germline values: CDR1 SGHTA, CDR2 FQGNSA. V gave up 2 bases and J gave up 8 bases, with 15 bases separating them. CDR3 sequence: CASSLLGASMGYTF. The CDR3 DNA is TGTGCCAGCAGCTTACTGGGAGCTTCAATGGGCTACACCTTC.

V is TRBV7-2 and J is TRBJ2-2; D not resolved. With 4 bases removed from V and 7 bases from J, the gap between germline ends came to 7 bases. Per germline, CDR1 SGHTA and CDR2 FQGNSA. The CDR3 is made up of 12 amino acids. CDR3 protein: CASSSYGGELFF. The DNA for the CDR3 is TGTGCCAGCAGCTCGTACGGCGGGGAGCTGTTTTTT.

The rearrangement uses TRBV19 and TRBJ2-1, with TRBD2 matching over 8 bases. Germline V gene data show CDR1 as LNHDA and CDR2 as SQIVND (reference sequence). The V segment lost 7 bases and the J segment 3 bases; nucleotides outside the gene matches: 8. This CDR3 spans 15 amino acids. CDR3: CASTPAGALYNEQFF. CDR3 bases: TGTGCCAGTACCCCAGCGGGAGCCCTCTACAATGAGCAGTTCTTC.

The CDR3 bases are TGTGCCAGCAATACCCCGGGAGGGAGCACAGATACGCAGTATTTT. Its protein is CASNTPGGSTDTQYF. V and J are TRBV6-5 and TRBJ2-3, with 8 bases matching TRBD2. CDR1 MNHEY and CDR2 SVGAGI come from the germline V gene. The V segment lost 7 bases and the J segment 0 bases; nucleotides outside the gene matches: 6. This CDR3 is 15 amino acids long.

V gene TRBV19 combines with J gene TRBJ2-7; 14 nucleotides line up with TRBD2. The CDR3 has 16 residues. J lost 3 bases, V lost 5 bases, and 6 bases had no gene match. The germline V gene encodes CDR1 LNHDA and CDR2 SQIVND (reference sequence). CDR3 in amino acids: CASSLGLAGGSYEQYF. DNA of the CDR3: TGTGCCAGTAGTCTTGGACTAGCGGGAGGAAGCTACGAGCAGTACTTC.

Here the CDR3 DNA reads TGTGCCATCAGTGACTATAGGGACAGGGCGAGCTATGGCTACACCTTC. Residues: CAISDYRDRASYGYTF. The V gene is TRBV10-3, the J gene TRBJ1-2; TRBD1 agrees at 9 bases. V lost 3 bases, J lost 4 bases, and 9 bases stayed unmatched. The CDR3 runs 16 residues. Germline CDR1 and CDR2: ENHRY and SYGVKD.

V and J are TRBV10-3 and TRBJ1-1; no reliable D call. This CDR3 contains 14 residues. V dropped 3 bases and J dropped 8 bases, with 16 bases sitting between them. Germline V CDR1 and CDR2: ENHRY, SYGVKD. CDR3 in amino acids: CAISEAAGKSEAFF. The CDR3 DNA reads TGTGCCATCAGTGAAGCGGCCGGCAAATCCGAAGCTTTCTTT.

Here the CDR3 DNA reads TGCGCCAGCAGCCCCGTCAGCGGCCAAGAGACCCAGTACTTC. It translates to CASSPVSGQETQYF. The genes are TRBV5-1 and TRBJ2-5; the D gene is possibly TRBD2 (5 bases). The CDR3 is 14 amino acids. The V end lost 4 bases, the J end lost 1 base, and 11 bases lay between the germline ends. CDR1 is SGHRS and CDR2 is YFSETQ in the germline V gene. The variable domain in full, completed from reference TRBV5-1 and TRBJ2-5, reads KAGVTQTPRYLIKTRGQQVTLSCSPISGHRSVSWYQQTPGQGLQFLFEYFSETQRNKGNFPGRFSGRQFSNSRSEMNVSTLELGDSALYLCASSPVSGQETQYFGPGTRLLVL.